This T cell receptor beta chain was identified in a study of post-analysis software for immune sequencing data. Study-wide background: Progressive-relapsing, secondary progressive and relapsing-remitting multiple sclerosis were among the disease courses included.

With respect to this clonotype: Its antigen is as yet unknown.

TCR beta libraries were prepared from cDNA with unique molecular identifiers. T cells numbering about 1 to 11 million yielded 450,000 to 500,000 cDNA molecules. Each CDR3 protein gets one entry after TCRdb re-called the PCR reads with MiXCR. The sample contains about 820,000 distinct CDR3 sequences, roughly 50% of which appear only once. Overall study findings and caveats: Relative to controls, patients had a few TRBV segments at higher frequency, with TRBV5-6, TRBV5-1 and TRBV20-1 among these. Relative to controls, patients with multiple sclerosis showed significantly lower normalized Chao1 diversity. F-measure co-clustering was strong for batch-matched samples.

Looked up from germline, CDR1 is MDHEN and CDR2 is SYDVKM. The CDR3 runs to 14 residues. The V and J ends lost 4 bases and 4 bases respectively, with 13 bases between them. The receptor was derived from a girl between 10 and 17 years old with multiple sclerosis. V gene TRBV28 combines with J gene TRBJ1-2, with D unclear. The sample was blood. This chain's CDR3 is CASSYPHGVYGYTF. Here the CDR3 DNA reads TGTGCCAGCAGTTACCCTCACGGGGTCTATGGCTACACCTTC.